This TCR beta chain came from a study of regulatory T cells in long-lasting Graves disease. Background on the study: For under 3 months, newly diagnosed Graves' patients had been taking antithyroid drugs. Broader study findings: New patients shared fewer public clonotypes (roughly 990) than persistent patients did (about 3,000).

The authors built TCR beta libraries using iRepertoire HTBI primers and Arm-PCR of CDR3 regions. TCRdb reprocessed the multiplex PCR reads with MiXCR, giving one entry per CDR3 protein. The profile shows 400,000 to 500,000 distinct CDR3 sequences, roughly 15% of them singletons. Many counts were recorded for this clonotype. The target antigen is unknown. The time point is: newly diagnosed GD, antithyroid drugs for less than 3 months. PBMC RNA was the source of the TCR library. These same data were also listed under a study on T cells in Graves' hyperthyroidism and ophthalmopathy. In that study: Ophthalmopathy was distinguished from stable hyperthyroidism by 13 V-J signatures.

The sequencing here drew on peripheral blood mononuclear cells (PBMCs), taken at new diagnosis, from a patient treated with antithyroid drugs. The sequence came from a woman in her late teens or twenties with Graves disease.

The CDR3 reads CASSGFAKETQYF. CDR3 nucleotides: TGTGCCAGCAGTGGTTTCGCCAAGGAGACCCAGTACTTC. V is TRBV2 and J is TRBJ2-5; D gene ambiguous. The germline V gene has CDR1 SNHLY and CDR2 FYNNEI. The length of the CDR3 is 13 residues. The V and J ends lost 4 bases and 5 bases respectively, with 11 bases between them.